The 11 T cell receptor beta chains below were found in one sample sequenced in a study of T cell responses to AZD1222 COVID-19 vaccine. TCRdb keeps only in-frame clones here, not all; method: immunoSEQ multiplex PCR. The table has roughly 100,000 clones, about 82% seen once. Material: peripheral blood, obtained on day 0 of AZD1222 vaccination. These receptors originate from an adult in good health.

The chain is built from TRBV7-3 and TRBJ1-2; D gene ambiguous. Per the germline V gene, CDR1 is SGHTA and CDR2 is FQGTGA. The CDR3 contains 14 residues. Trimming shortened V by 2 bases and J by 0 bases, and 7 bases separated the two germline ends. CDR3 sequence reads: CASSLSGTNYGYTF. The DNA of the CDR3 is TGTGCCAGCAGCTTATCGGGCACTAACTATGGCTACACCTTC.

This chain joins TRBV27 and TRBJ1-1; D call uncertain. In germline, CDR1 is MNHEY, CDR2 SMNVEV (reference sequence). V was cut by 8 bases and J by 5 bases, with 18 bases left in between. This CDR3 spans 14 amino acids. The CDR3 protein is CASAILGRRTEAFF. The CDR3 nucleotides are TGTGCCAGCGCAATCCTTGGGCGGAGGACTGAAGCTTTCTTT.

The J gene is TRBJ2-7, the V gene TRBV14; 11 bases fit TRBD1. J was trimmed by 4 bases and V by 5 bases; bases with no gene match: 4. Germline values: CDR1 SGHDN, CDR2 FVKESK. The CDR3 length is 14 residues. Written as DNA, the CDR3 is TGTGCCAGCAGCTGGGGACAGGGGGGGTACGAGCAGTACTTC. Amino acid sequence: CASSWGQGGYEQYF.

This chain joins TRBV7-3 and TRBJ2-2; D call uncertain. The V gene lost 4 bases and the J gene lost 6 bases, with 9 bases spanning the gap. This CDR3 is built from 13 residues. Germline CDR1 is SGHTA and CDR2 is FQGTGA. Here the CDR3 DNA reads TGTGCCAGCAGCTATTCTACCCCCGGGGAGCTGTTTTTT. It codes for CASSYSTPGELFF.

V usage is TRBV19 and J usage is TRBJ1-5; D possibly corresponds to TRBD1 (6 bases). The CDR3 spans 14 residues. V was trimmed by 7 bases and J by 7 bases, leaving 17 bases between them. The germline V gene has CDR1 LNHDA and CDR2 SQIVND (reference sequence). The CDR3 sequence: CASNIGQHGQPQHF. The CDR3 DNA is TGTGCCAGTAACATAGGACAGCACGGCCAGCCCCAGCATTTT. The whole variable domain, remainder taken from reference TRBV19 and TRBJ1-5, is DGGITQSPKYLFRKEGQNVTLSCEQNLNHDAMYWYRQDPGQGLRLIYYSQIVNDFQKGDIAEGYSVSREKKESFPLTVTSAQKNPTAFYLCASNIGQHGQPQHFGDGTRLSIL.

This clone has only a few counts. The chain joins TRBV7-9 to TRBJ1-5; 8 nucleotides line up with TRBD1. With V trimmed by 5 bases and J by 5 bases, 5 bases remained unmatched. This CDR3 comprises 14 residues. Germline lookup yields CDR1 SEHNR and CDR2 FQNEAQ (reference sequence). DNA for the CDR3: TGTGCCAGCAGCGCCGGGACAGGCTATCAGCCCCAGCATTTT. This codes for CASSAGTGYQPQHF.

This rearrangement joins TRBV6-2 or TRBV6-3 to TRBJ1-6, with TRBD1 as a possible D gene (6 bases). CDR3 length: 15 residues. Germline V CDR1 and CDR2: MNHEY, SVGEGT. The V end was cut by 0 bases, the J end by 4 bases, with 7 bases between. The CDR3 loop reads CASSYSQGYNSPLHF. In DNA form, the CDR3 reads TGTGCCAGCAGTTACTCGCAGGGGTATAATTCACCCCTCCACTTT.

CDR3 region: CATSALTTGGRGETQYF. DNA for the CDR3: TGTGCCACCAGTGCCCTCACAACAGGGGGCAGAGGGGAGACCCAGTACTTC. V gene TRBV24-1 combines with J gene TRBJ2-5, with 9 positions matching TRBD1. The V segment lost 5 bases and the J segment 5 bases; nucleotides outside the gene matches: 14. This CDR3 is built from 17 residues. From germline, CDR1 is KGHDR and CDR2 SFDVKD.

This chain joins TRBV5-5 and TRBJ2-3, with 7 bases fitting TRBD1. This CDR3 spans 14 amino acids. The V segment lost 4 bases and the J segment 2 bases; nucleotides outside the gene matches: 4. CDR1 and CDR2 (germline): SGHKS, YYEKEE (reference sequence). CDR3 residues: CASSMDRPTDTQYF. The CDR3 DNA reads TGTGCCAGCAGCATGGACAGGCCCACAGATACGCAGTATTTT.

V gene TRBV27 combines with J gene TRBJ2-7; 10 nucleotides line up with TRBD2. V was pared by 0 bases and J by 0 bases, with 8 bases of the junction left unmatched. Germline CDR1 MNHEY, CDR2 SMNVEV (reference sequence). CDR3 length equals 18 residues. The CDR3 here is CASSLSPPLAGASYEQYF. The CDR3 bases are TGTGCCAGCAGTTTATCCCCCCCTCTAGCGGGAGCCTCCTACGAGCAGTACTTC.

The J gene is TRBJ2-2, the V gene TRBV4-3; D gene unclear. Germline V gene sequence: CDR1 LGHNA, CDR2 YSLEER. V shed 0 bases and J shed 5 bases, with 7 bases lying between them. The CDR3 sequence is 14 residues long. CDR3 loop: CASSQDPLTGELFF. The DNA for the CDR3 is TGCGCCAGCAGCCAAGATCCTTTAACCGGGGAGCTGTTTTTT.